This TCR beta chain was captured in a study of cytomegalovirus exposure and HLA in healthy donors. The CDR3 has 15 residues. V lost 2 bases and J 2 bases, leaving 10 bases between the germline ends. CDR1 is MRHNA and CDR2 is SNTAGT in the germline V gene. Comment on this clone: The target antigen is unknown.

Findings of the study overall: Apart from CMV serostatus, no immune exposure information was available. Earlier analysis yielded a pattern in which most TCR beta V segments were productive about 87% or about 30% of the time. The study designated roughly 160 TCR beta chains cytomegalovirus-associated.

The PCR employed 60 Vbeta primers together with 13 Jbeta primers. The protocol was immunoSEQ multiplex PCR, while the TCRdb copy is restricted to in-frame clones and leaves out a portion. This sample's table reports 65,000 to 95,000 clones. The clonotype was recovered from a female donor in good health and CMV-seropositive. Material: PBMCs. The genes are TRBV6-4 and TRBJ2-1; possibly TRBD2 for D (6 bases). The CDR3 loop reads CASSDRKRAYNEQFF. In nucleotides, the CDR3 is TGTGCCAGCAGTGACCGGAAGCGGGCCTACAATGAGCAGTTCTTC.